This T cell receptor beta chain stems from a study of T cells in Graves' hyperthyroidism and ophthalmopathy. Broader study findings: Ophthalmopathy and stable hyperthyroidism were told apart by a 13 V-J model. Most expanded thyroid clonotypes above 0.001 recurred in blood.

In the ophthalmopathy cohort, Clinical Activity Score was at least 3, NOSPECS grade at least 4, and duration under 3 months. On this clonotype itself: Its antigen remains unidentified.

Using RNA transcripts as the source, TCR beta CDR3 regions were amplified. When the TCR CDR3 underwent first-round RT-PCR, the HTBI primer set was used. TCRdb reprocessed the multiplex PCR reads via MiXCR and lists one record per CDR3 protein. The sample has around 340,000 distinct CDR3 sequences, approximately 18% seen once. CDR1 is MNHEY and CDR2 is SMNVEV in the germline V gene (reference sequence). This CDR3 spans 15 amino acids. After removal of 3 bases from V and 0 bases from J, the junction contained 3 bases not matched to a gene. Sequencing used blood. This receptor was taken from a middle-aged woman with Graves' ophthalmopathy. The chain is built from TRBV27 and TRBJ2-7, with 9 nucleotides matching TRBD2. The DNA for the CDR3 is TGTGCCAGCAGTTTGGCGGGAGGGCACTCCTACGAGCAGTACTTC. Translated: CASSLAGGHSYEQYF.